A single sample gave rise to the 21 T cell receptor beta chains below, sequenced in a study of blood T cell repertoires in COVID-19. Method: immunoSEQ multiplex PCR; TCRdb's copy keeps in-frame clones and lacks some. The data show about 87,000 clones, around 84% seen once. Sequencing was done on a sample of peripheral blood. The receptors derive from a man in his forties with acute or convalescent COVID-19.

The chain recombines TRBV3-1 (or the pseudogene TRBV3-2) with TRBJ2-2, with D perhaps TRBD2 (6 bases). The germline V gene encodes CDR1 LGHDT and CDR2 YNNKEL (reference sequence). The CDR3 sequence is 16 residues long. Trimming shortened V by 1 base and J by 2 bases, and 11 bases separated the two germline ends. CDR3 region: CASSQGLGTNTGELFF. In DNA form, the CDR3 reads TGTGCCAGCAGCCAAGGCCTCGGGACTAACACCGGGGAGCTGTTTTTT.

CDR3 nucleotide sequence: TGCGCCAGCAGTCGTTATCCGGGACTAGCGGGAGGGGATTTAGGTGAGCAGTTCTTC. Translation: CASSRYPGLAGGDLGEQFF. The chain carries TRBV10-2 and TRBJ2-1; 16 bases line up with TRBD2. The CDR3 totals 19 residues. Trimming took 5 bases from V and 9 from J; bases not matched to a gene: 16. Looked up from germline, CDR1 is WSHSY and CDR2 is SAAADI.

V is TRBV29-1 and J is TRBJ1-4, with D tentatively TRBD1 (5 bases). The germline V and J ends were trimmed by 0 bases and 15 bases, with 14 bases remaining between them. CDR3 length: 12 residues. Germline CDR1 reads SQVTM; CDR2 reads ANQGSEA. The CDR3 sequence is CSVEDRWRGVFF. The DNA of the CDR3 is TGCAGCGTTGAAGATCGGTGGAGGGGAGTGTTTTTT.

The chain carries TRBV27 and TRBJ2-7, with 7 bases aligning to TRBD2. This CDR3 contains 16 residues. The J segment lost 4 bases and the V segment lost 3 bases, leaving 12 bases of the junction unmatched. Germline-derived CDR1 and CDR2 are MNHEY and SMNVEV (reference sequence). The CDR3 loop is CASSFGSGGSFYEQYF. CDR3 bases: TGTGCCAGCAGTTTTGGTTCAGGCGGGAGTTTTTACGAGCAGTACTTC.

This clone was seen once. This chain links TRBV6-5 with TRBJ2-7; TRBD1 matches at 9 bases. Germline-derived CDR1 and CDR2 are MNHEY and SVGAGI. With 5 bases clipped from V and 6 bases from J, the junction kept 11 bases outside the gene matches. This CDR3 has 15 residues. CDR3 sequence: CASSPPPETGGEQYF. The CDR3 DNA sequence: TGTGCCAGCAGTCCCCCCCCCGAGACAGGGGGCGAGCAGTACTTC.

This clone was found once. This chain links TRBV6-1 with TRBJ2-1; 12 bases fit TRBD1. This CDR3 is built from 16 residues. Trimming took 2 bases from V and 4 from J; bases not matched to a gene: 3. CDR1 and CDR2 (germline): MNHNS, SASEGT. DNA of the CDR3: TGTGCCAGCAGTGAACCGGGACAGGGGGCTTACAATGAGCAGTTCTTC. It specifies CASSEPGQGAYNEQFF.

The chain is built from TRBV4-2 and TRBJ2-7, with D perhaps TRBD2 (5 bases). The CDR3 loop spans 15 amino acids. Germline V lookup: CDR1 LGHNA, CDR2 YNFKEQ. Between the trimmed V and J ends, which lost 1 base and 2 bases, there was a span of 12 bases. CDR3 sequence reads: CASSQGRSGAYEQYF. The CDR3 DNA follows: TGTGCCAGCAGCCAAGGACGGAGCGGAGCCTACGAGCAGTACTTC.

This clone is a singleton in its sample. The rearrangement uses TRBV6-1 and TRBJ2-3; TRBD1 might be the D (6 bases). This CDR3 has 20 amino acids. The V end lost 0 bases, the J end lost 1 base, and 23 bases lay between the germline ends. Germline values: CDR1 MNHNS, CDR2 SASEGT. The CDR3 coding sequence is TGTGCCAGCAGTGAAGCGCAGGCCTTAACAGGGTCGATCGGCACAGATACGCAGTATTTT. This gives the protein CASSEAQALTGSIGTDTQYF.

The table lists this clone with a few counts. CDR3 amino acids: CASSSLAGARYEQFF. Written as DNA, the CDR3 is TGTGCCAGCAGCTCATTAGCGGGGGCTAGGTATGAGCAGTTCTTC. J is TRBJ2-1 and V is TRBV5-4; 9 nucleotides match TRBD2. V was clipped by 3 bases and J by 8 bases; unmatched bases: 9. The CDR3 runs to 15 residues. Germline CDR1 is SGHNT and CDR2 is YYREEE (reference sequence). Full variable domain (outside the CDR3, taken from reference TRBV5-4 and TRBJ2-1): ETGVTQSPTHLIKTRGQQVTLRCSSQSGHNTVSWYQQALGQGPQFIFQYYREEENGRGNFPPRFSGLQFPNYSSELNVNALELDDSALYLCASSSLAGARYEQFFGPGTRLTVL.

J is TRBJ1-4 and V is TRBV5-1; D gene ambiguous. The CDR3 runs to 13 residues. CDR1 and CDR2 (germline): SGHRS, YFSETQ. V was pared by 2 bases and J by 8 bases, with 10 bases between. CDR3 in amino acids: CASSLEGREKLFF. The DNA of the CDR3 is TGCGCCAGCAGCTTAGAAGGGAGGGAAAAACTGTTTTTT.

CDR3 residues: CASSLGQGGNTEAFF. Here the CDR3 DNA reads TGTGCCAGCAGCTTAGGACAGGGGGGGAACACTGAAGCTTTCTTT. The J gene is TRBJ1-1, the V gene TRBV11-2, with 9 bases that match TRBD1. Trimming removed 1 base from V and 1 base from J; junction bases left unmatched: 1. CDR1 SGHAT and CDR2 FQNNGV come from the germline V gene. CDR3 length equals 15 residues.

The chain links TRBV7-2 to TRBJ2-2; D possibly corresponds to TRBD1 (5 bases). V gave up 4 bases and J gave up 6 bases, with 9 bases separating them. The CDR3 has 13 amino acids. CDR1 SGHTA and CDR2 FQGNSA come from the germline V gene. CDR3 sequence: CASSSTVAGELFF. CDR3 in DNA: TGTGCCAGCAGCTCGACAGTGGCCGGGGAGCTGTTTTTT.

The V call is TRBV5-5, the J call TRBJ1-1; weak D call: TRBD1 (5 bases). Trimming cost V 0 bases and J 0 bases, with 9 bases left between them. The CDR3 length is 15 residues. Germline CDR1 SGHKS, CDR2 YYEKEE (reference sequence). The chain's CDR3 is CASSLAGVMNTEAFF. The CDR3 DNA is TGTGCCAGCAGCTTGGCGGGGGTTATGAACACTGAAGCTTTCTTT.

The genes are TRBV27 and TRBJ2-7, with D possibly TRBD1 on 5 matching bases. Germline loops: CDR1 MNHEY, CDR2 SMNVEV (reference sequence). The CDR3 extends over 15 amino acids. V lost 0 bases and J lost 6, with 15 bases in between. This CDR3 is CASSLSNAGLSEQYF. CDR3 DNA: TGTGCCAGCAGTTTATCGAATGCAGGGCTCAGCGAGCAGTACTTC.

The gene calls are TRBV7-2 and TRBJ2-3, with 8 positions matching TRBD2. V shed 5 bases, J shed 7 bases, and the junction held 14 bases outside the gene matches. CDR3 length: 16 residues. The germline V gene encodes CDR1 SGHTA and CDR2 FQGNSA. CDR3 in DNA: TGTGCCAGCAGCGCACCCTTAGGCGGTAGCGGGAATACGCAGTATTTT. Amino acids: CASSAPLGGSGNTQYF.

The chain uses TRBV19 and TRBJ1-1, with 10 bases identical to TRBD1. This CDR3 has 14 amino acids. Trimming took 5 bases from V and 6 from J; bases not matched to a gene: 6. In germline, CDR1 is LNHDA, CDR2 SQIVND (reference sequence). In nucleotides, the CDR3 is TGTGCCAGTAGTCTGACAGGGGGCAACGCTGAAGCTTTCTTT. This codes for CASSLTGGNAEAFF. The full variable domain, completed using reference TRBV19 and TRBJ1-1, is DGGITQSPKYLFRKEGQNVTLSCEQNLNHDAMYWYRQDPGQGLRLIYYSQIVNDFQKGDIAEGYSVSREKKESFPLTVTSAQKNPTAFYLCASSLTGGNAEAFFGQGTRLTVV.

This clone was seen just once. The chain recombines TRBV15 with TRBJ2-1, with TRBD1 matching 9 bases. The trim removed 3 bases at V and 4 bases at J, leaving 10 bases unmatched. This CDR3 has 17 amino acids. CDR1 and CDR2 from the germline V gene are LNHNV and YYDKDF (reference sequence). CDR3 coding DNA: TGTGCCACCAGCAGGGGACGGGACAGGGCCTATTACAATGAGCAGTTCTTC. Translated: CATSRGRDRAYYNEQFF.

This rearrangement joins TRBV9 to TRBJ2-1, with TRBD1 matching 11 bases. This CDR3 has 15 residues. Germline assignment: CDR1 SGDLS and CDR2 YYNGEE. The trim removed 0 bases at V and 8 bases at J, leaving 4 bases unmatched. The CDR3 nucleotides are TGTGCCAGCAGCGTAGGGGGACAGGGGGTCCATGAGCAGTTCTTC. Translating it yields CASSVGGQGVHEQFF.

The gene calls are TRBV20-1 and TRBJ1-5, with D maybe TRBD1 (5 bases). CDR1 and CDR2 from the germline V gene are DFQATT and SNEGSKA (reference sequence). The CDR3 contains 13 residues. V lost 3 bases, J lost 3 bases, and 9 bases lay in between. CDR3 DNA: TGCAGTGCTAGTCGGGGGAACAATCAGCCCCAGCATTTT. This sequence encodes CSASRGNNQPQHF.

Ten or more counts support this clone. This chain joins TRBV11-3 and TRBJ2-1; D possibly corresponds to TRBD1 (6 bases). Looked up from germline, CDR1 is SGHNT and CDR2 is YENEEA. The CDR3 totals 15 residues. V dropped 1 base and J dropped 2 bases, with 9 bases sitting between them. The CDR3 DNA is TGTGCCAGCAGCTTAGCTACAGGGACCTACAATGAGCAGTTCTTC. Translation: CASSLATGTYNEQFF.

CDR3 sequence: CASSLDTRKETQYF. DNA for the CDR3: TGTGCCAGCAGCTTGGATACTAGAAAAGAGACCCAGTACTTC. The chain is built from TRBV5-4 and TRBJ2-5, with D possibly being TRBD2 (5 bases). Germline V gene data show CDR1 as SGHNT and CDR2 as YYREEE (reference sequence). V was shortened by 0 bases and J by 3 bases, with 9 bases between the two germline ends. CDR3 length: 14 residues.